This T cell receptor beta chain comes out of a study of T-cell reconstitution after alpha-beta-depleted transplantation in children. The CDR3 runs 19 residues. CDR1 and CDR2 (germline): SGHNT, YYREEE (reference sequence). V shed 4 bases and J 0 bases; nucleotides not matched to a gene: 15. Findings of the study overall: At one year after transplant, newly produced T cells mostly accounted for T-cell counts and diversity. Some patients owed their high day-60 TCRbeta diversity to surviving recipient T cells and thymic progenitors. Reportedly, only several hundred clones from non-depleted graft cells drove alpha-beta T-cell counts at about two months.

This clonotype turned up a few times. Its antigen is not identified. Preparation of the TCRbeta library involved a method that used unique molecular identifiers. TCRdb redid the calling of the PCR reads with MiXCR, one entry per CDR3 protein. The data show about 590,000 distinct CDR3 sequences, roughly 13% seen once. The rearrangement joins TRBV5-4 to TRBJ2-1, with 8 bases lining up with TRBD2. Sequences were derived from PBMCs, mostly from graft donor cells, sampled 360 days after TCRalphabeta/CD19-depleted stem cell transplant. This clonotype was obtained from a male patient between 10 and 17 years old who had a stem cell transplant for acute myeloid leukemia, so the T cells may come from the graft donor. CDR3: CASSQAKAGEGPSYNEQFF. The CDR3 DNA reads TGTGCCAGCAGCCAGGCCAAAGCGGGAGAGGGGCCCTCCTACAATGAGCAGTTCTTC.